This TCR beta chain came from a study of blood T cell repertoires in COVID-19. About the research overall: Material from acute and convalescent COVID-19 was sourced from the United States, Italy and Spain. Nucleic acid was either cDNA or gDNA, and it came from T cells, B-cell-depleted T cells, or PBMCs.

TCRdb's table, derived via immunoSEQ multiplex PCR, lists solely in-frame clones and lacks some. The table shows about 370,000 clones, with 75% to 90% occurring only once. V lost 6 bases, J lost 3 bases, and 8 bases lay in between. Germline loops: CDR1 SNHLY, CDR2 FYNNEI. The CDR3 has 13 residues. Sequenced sample: PBMCs or T cells enriched from blood (not recorded which). This TCR was sampled from a man between 18 and 35 years old who had recovered from COVID-19. This chain connects TRBV2 to TRBJ2-2, with D uncertain. DNA of the CDR3: TGTGCCAGCAGACCATCGGACACCGGGGAGCTGTTTTTT. The encoded protein is CASRPSDTGELFF.